One sample yielded the 22 T cell receptor beta chains listed below, sequenced in a study of cytomegalovirus exposure and HLA in healthy donors. Data came from immunoSEQ multiplex PCR; TCRdb stores just in-frame clones and leaves some out. Among 45,000 to 70,000 clones listed, just over 90% were seen once. The sequenced sample consisted of PBMCs. The receptors were sampled from a young woman in good health and CMV-seronegative.

This chain connects TRBV7-2 to TRBJ2-1; D gene unclear. V dropped 2 bases and J dropped 8 bases, with 4 bases sitting between them. This CDR3 is built from 11 residues. Germline V CDR1 and CDR2: SGHTA, FQGNSA. The CDR3 DNA sequence: TGTGCCAGCAGCTTACTCGATGAGCAGTTCTTC. Translation gives CASSLLDEQFF.

The chain links TRBV18 to TRBJ2-1, with TRBD2 as a possible D gene (5 bases). Trimming removed 5 bases from V and 4 bases from J, with 12 bases in between. The CDR3 has 14 amino acids. Germline V gives CDR1 KGHSH, CDR2 LQKENI. CDR3 region: CASSRTPKYNEQFF. Written as DNA, the CDR3 is TGTGCCAGCTCAAGGACTCCTAAGTACAATGAGCAGTTCTTC.

This clone has only one observation. CDR3 residues: CASSRSPQTRDGPNQPQHF. The CDR3 DNA reads as TGCGCCAGCAGCCGGAGCCCACAAACGCGGGACGGACCTAATCAGCCCCAGCATTTT. This sequence joins TRBV5-1 and TRBJ1-5; D is perhaps TRBD1 (5 bases). CDR3 length equals 19 residues. Germline-derived CDR1 and CDR2 are SGHRS and YFSETQ. V was shortened by 4 bases and J by 4 bases, with 27 bases between the two germline ends.

The V call is TRBV19, the J call TRBJ1-3; D gene ambiguous. The germline V gene encodes CDR1 LNHDA and CDR2 SQIVND (reference sequence). There are 13 residues in the CDR3. V shed 5 bases and J shed 3 bases, with 8 bases lying between them. The CDR3 nucleotides are TGTGCCAGTAGTGAAGCGGGTGGAAACACCATATATTTT. Its protein is CASSEAGGNTIYF.

The rearrangement joins TRBV5-4 to TRBJ1-2, with 7 bases identical to TRBD1. The length of the CDR3 is 15 residues. Germline V gives CDR1 SGHNT, CDR2 YYREEE (reference sequence). The V gene end was trimmed by 0 bases and the J gene end by 6 bases; junction bases not matched to a gene: 8. The CDR3 DNA follows: TGTGCCAGCAGCTTGGTCCCAGGGGGTGGAGATGGCTACACCTTC. Its protein product is CASSLVPGGGDGYTF.

The chain recombines TRBV11-3 with TRBJ2-2; 7 nucleotides match TRBD1. The V gene end was trimmed by 3 bases and the J gene end by 0 bases; junction bases not matched to a gene: 1. From germline, CDR1 is SGHNT and CDR2 YENEEA. This CDR3 is built from 15 residues. The chain's CDR3 is CASSLTGSNTGELFF. The CDR3 DNA follows: TGTGCCAGCAGCTTGACAGGGTCGAACACCGGGGAGCTGTTTTTT.

This clone was recorded a few times. This sequence joins TRBV21-1 and TRBJ1-2; the table names TRBD1, a call not compared with the DNA. TRBV21-1 is shown as a pseudogene. The CDR3 spans 16 residues. CDR3 DNA: TGTGCCAGCAGCAAAAACCACAGGGATCGCCCTGGATGCTACACCTTC. This gives the protein CASSKNHRDRPGCYTF.

The chain uses TRBV9 and TRBJ2-1; 8 positions agree with TRBD2. Trimming cost V 0 bases and J 8 bases; bases outside gene matches: 7. Germline V lookup: CDR1 SGDLS, CDR2 YYNGEE. The CDR3 consists of 15 residues. This chain's CDR3 is CASSVGHGGADEQFF. The CDR3, as DNA: TGTGCCAGCAGCGTAGGACACGGGGGGGCCGATGAGCAGTTCTTC.

This clone was observed once. V gene TRBV9 combines with J gene TRBJ1-2; TRBD1 is a possible D gene (5 bases). Trimming cost V 4 bases and J 4 bases, with 20 bases left between them. Germline V gives CDR1 SGDLS, CDR2 YYNGEE. The length of the CDR3 is 16 residues. The DNA of the CDR3 is TGTGCCAGCAGCCCTTATAGTCAGGGTAACCCCTATGGCTACACCTTC. This codes for CASSPYSQGNPYGYTF.

V gene TRBV11-2 combines with J gene TRBJ1-2; 10 positions match TRBD1. The junction had 15 bases not matched to a gene; V was cut back by 5 bases and J by 3 bases. CDR3 length equals 18 residues. Per the germline V gene, CDR1 is SGHAT and CDR2 is FQNNGV. In nucleotides, the CDR3 is TGTGCCAGCAGCCCGAGCCCCGGGACAGGGGATAACGACTATGGCTACACCTTC. It translates to CASSPSPGTGDNDYGYTF.

The chain links TRBV7-8 to TRBJ2-1, with 9 bases that match TRBD2. With V trimmed by 1 base and J by 8 bases, 6 bases remained unmatched. Germline CDR1 and CDR2: SGHVS and FQNEAQ. This CDR3 comprises 15 residues. The CDR3 DNA reads TGTGCCAGCAGCTTAGTCGGGACTAGCATTTATGAGCAGTTCTTC. It yields the protein CASSLVGTSIYEQFF.

The rearrangement joins TRBV2 to TRBJ1-5; 9 bases match TRBD1. In germline, CDR1 is SNHLY, CDR2 FYNNEI. Germline trimming cut 6 bases from V and 5 bases from J; bases unmatched to any gene: 8. The CDR3 is 15 residues long. CDR3 DNA: TGTGCCAGCAGGGGTCCCCGGGACAGGGATCAGCCCCAGCATTTT. It is translated as CASRGPRDRDQPQHF.

The rearrangement uses TRBV6-5 and TRBJ1-6; 7 bases fit TRBD1. The germline CDR1 and CDR2 sequences are MNHEY and SVGAGI. The CDR3 has 16 residues. The V and J ends lost 2 bases and 5 bases, in that order; junction bases with no gene match: 6. The CDR3 DNA reads TGTGCCAGCAGTTACACCTACAGGGGAAATAATTCACCCCTCCACTTT. This translates into CASSYTYRGNNSPLHF.

The chain links TRBV11-3 to TRBJ2-3; 9 bases are shared with TRBD2. This CDR3 has 16 residues. V gave up 3 bases and J gave up 0 bases; unmatched junction bases: 4. Germline CDR1 is SGHNT and CDR2 is YENEEA. The DNA for the CDR3 is TGTGCCAGCAGCTTGATCAGCGGGAGGAGCACAGATACGCAGTATTTT. Its protein product is CASSLISGRSTDTQYF.

This chain connects TRBV9 to TRBJ1-5, with a tentative D call TRBD1 (5 bases). There are 16 residues in the CDR3. With 0 bases removed from V and 5 bases from J, the gap between germline ends came to 15 bases. Germline V gives CDR1 SGDLS, CDR2 YYNGEE. The CDR3 is CASSVGSGREDQPQHF. The CDR3 DNA reads TGTGCCAGCAGCGTAGGGTCAGGGAGGGAAGATCAGCCCCAGCATTTT.

The chain is built from TRBV2 and TRBJ2-3; TRBD2 matches 8 bases. CDR1 is SNHLY and CDR2 is FYNNEI in the germline V gene. Losses at the gene ends were 8 bases for V and 6 bases for J; bases not matched to a gene: 13. The CDR3 is made up of 15 amino acids. CDR3 DNA sequence: TGTGCCAGCCTGTCCCGCAGCGGGAGTAAGGATACGCAGTATTTT. Amino acids: CASLSRSGSKDTQYF.

The V and J genes are TRBV27 and TRBJ2-1; D is possibly TRBD2 (6 bases). V gave up 0 bases and J gave up 5 bases, with 14 bases separating them. This CDR3 has 16 amino acids. In germline, CDR1 is MNHEY, CDR2 SMNVEV (reference sequence). For the CDR3, the DNA is TGTGCCAGCAGTTTATCGTGGCGGGAAGGCCACAATGAGCAGTTCTTC. It specifies CASSLSWREGHNEQFF.

V gene TRBV7-2 combines with J gene TRBJ2-1; the match to TRBD2 covers 13 bases. The germline V gene has CDR1 SGHTA and CDR2 FQGNSA. The CDR3 consists of 17 residues. The junction had 8 bases not matched to a gene; V was cut back by 5 bases and J by 4 bases. The CDR3 DNA sequence: TGTGCCAGCAGCCCTAGGACTAGCGGGAGCAAGTACAATGAGCAGTTCTTC. Its translation is CASSPRTSGSKYNEQFF.

The chain couples TRBV5-1 to TRBJ2-2; D might be TRBD1 (6 bases). V lost 4 bases and J lost 6, with 19 bases in between. Germline CDR1 and CDR2: SGHRS and YFSETQ. This CDR3 has 16 residues. CDR3 coding DNA: TGCGCCAGCAGCGTGGACAGACCCAACCTCGCCGGGGAGCTGTTTTTT. It yields the protein CASSVDRPNLAGELFF.

V is TRBV5-4 and J is TRBJ2-1, with 13 bases fitting TRBD2. The junction had 6 bases not matched to a gene; V was cut back by 5 bases and J by 7 bases. From germline, CDR1 is SGHNT and CDR2 YYREEE (reference sequence). The CDR3 is made up of 15 amino acids. Here the CDR3 reads CASRMGLAGINEQFF. The CDR3 nucleotides read TGTGCCAGCAGGATGGGACTAGCGGGAATAAATGAGCAGTTCTTC.

The chain carries TRBV27 and TRBJ2-6; weak D call: TRBD2 (5 bases). The germline V gene encodes CDR1 MNHEY and CDR2 SMNVEV (reference sequence). This CDR3 region has 18 residues. Trimming left V 7 bases short and J 0 bases short, with 19 bases between. The CDR3 region has the DNA TGTGCCAGCACTTCCACGGGGAATATTTTCTCTGGGGCCAACGTCCTGACTTTC. Residues: CASTSTGNIFSGANVLTF. Drawing the rest from reference TRBV27 and TRBJ2-6, the complete variable domain is EAQVTQNPRYLITVTGKKLTVTCSQNMNHEYMSWYRQDPGLGLRQIYYSMNVEVTDKGDVPEGYKVSRKEKRNFPLILESPSPNQTSLYFCASTSTGNIFSGANVLTFGAGSRLTVL.

The chain is built from TRBV19 and TRBJ2-1; the match to TRBD1 covers 7 bases. CDR3 length: 17 residues. CDR1 LNHDA and CDR2 SQIVND come from the germline V gene (reference sequence). The ends lost 7 bases at V and 4 bases at J; junction bases unmatched: 16. In DNA form, the CDR3 reads TGTGCCAGTACGGTAGGGGGCCCTCCGGAGATTTACAATGAGCAGTTCTTC. This gives the protein CASTVGGPPEIYNEQFF.